The rows below give T cell receptor beta chains drawn from one sample of a study of T cell changes during pregnancy in multiple sclerosis. Produced via immunoSEQ multiplex PCR; TCRdb's table is partial and in-frame only. Counted here are more than 60,000 clones, approximately 89% occurring once; the ten biggest clones make up approximately 1.5%. The sample here was peripheral blood, taken in the second trimester of pregnancy. These receptors all come from a female donor with multiple sclerosis, enrolled in a pregnancy study. The CDR3 runs from the conserved cysteine through the conserved F or W. The order of the fields is CDR3 DNA, CDR3 protein, J gene, V gene, clone size, D gene. A D gene is named only where the DNA matches it firmly. For some rows the clone size is stated as once, few or many, or as a class when expanded; others skip it.

TGTGCCAGCGCCCCGGGGCAGGGGGTTAATCAGCCCCAGCATTTT	CASAPGQGVNQPQHF	TRBJ1-5	TRBV6-5	.	TRBD1
TGTGCCAGCAGCTTAGCACTTCTTCGGGACAGCTCCTACGAGCAGTACTTC	CASSLALLRDSSYEQYF	TRBJ2-7	TRBV7-9	.	TRBD1
TGTGCCAGCAGCCCTCCCGGGACAGACCTTTACGAGCAGTACTTC	CASSPPGTDLYEQYF	TRBJ2-7	TRBV6-5	.	TRBD1
TGTGCCAGCAGCCAAGACCCCAGACTAGCGGGGGTTAAAGAGACCCAGTACTTC	CASSQDPRLAGVKETQYF	TRBJ2-5	TRBV4-2	.	TRBD2
TGCGCCAGCAGCCAAGTCGACAGCAGTTATGGCTACACCTTC	CASSQVDSSYGYTF	TRBJ1-2	TRBV4-1	.	.
TGTGCCAGCAGCTTAGGCCCCGGGGGGGATCAGCCCCAGCATTTT	CASSLGPGGDQPQHF	TRBJ1-5	TRBV7-6	.	.
TGTGCCAGCAGCCTTTCCGGCGGTCCGAACTCGTTAAACTATGGCTACACCTTC	CASSLSGGPNSLNYGYTF	TRBJ1-2	TRBV7-3	.	.
TGTGCCTGGGGGAGAGGGGGTCTCTACGAGCAGTACTTC	CAWGRGGLYEQYF	TRBJ2-7	TRBV30	.	.
TGTGCCAGCTCACGACTGATACCGGGACAGGTAGGGGATACGCAGTATTTT	CASSRLIPGQVGDTQYF	TRBJ2-3	TRBV18	.	TRBD1
TGTGCCAGCAGCTTAGCAGCGGGTTACTACAATGAGCAGTTCTTC	CASSLAAGYYNEQFF	TRBJ2-1	TRBV11-3	.	.
TGTGCCAGTGACAGGGGTGTAACCTATAATTCACCCCTCCACTTT	CASDRGVTYNSPLHF	TRBJ1-6	TRBV6-1	.	TRBD1
TGTGCCAGCAGCATTCAGACAGATACGCAGTATTTT	CASSIQTDTQYF	TRBJ2-3	TRBV7-2	.	.
TGCGCCAGCAGCTCTCATACAGGGTGGAAGGGCTATGGCTACACCTTC	CASSSHTGWKGYGYTF	TRBJ1-2	TRBV5-1	.	.
TGCGCCAGCAGTGCTTACACCGGACTAGCGGGGGACAATGAGCAGTTCTTC	CASSAYTGLAGDNEQFF	TRBJ2-1	TRBV10-1	.	TRBD2
TGCAGCGTTTCCGTACAGCCCACTAGCGGGAGGACCGGGGAGCTGTTTTTT	CSVSVQPTSGRTGELFF	TRBJ2-2	TRBV29-1	.	TRBD2
TGTGCCAACCGACGGGCGGGCGGCACTGAAGCTTTCTTT	CANRRAGGTEAFF	TRBJ1-1	TRBV7-9	.	.
TGCGCCAGCAGCTTGGTTGGACTAGCGGGAGTTTACAATGAGCAGTTCTTC	CASSLVGLAGVYNEQFF	TRBJ2-1	TRBV5-1	.	TRBD2
TGTGCCAGCAGCCCATCAGGGGGCGCAAGCCATGAGCAGTTCTTC	CASSPSGGASHEQFF	TRBJ2-1	TRBV9	once	TRBD1
TGTGCCAGCAGCCTGCTTACAGGGCCCCTCTATGGCTACACCTTC	CASSLLTGPLYGYTF	TRBJ1-2	TRBV7-2	.	.
TGTGCCAGCAGCCAAGACTTCTATGGCTACACCTTC	CASSQDFYGYTF	TRBJ1-2	TRBV4-2	few	.
TGCGCCAGCAGCCAAGACGAAGCGGGGGGCCGCAATGAGCAGTTCTTC	CASSQDEAGGRNEQFF	TRBJ2-1	TRBV4-3	.	TRBD2
TGTGCCAGTAGTATAGGAGGGACATCCGAGACCCAGTACTTC	CASSIGGTSETQYF	TRBJ2-5	TRBV19	.	.
TGTGCCTGGAGTCCCTTATTAGCGGGAAGGCCCTACGAGCAGTACTTC	CAWSPLLAGRPYEQYF	TRBJ2-7	TRBV30	once	TRBD2
TGTGCCAGCAGTTACTCGCAGGGCGCCAATCAGCCCCAGCATTTT	CASSYSQGANQPQHF	TRBJ1-5	TRBV6-6	.	.
TGCAGCGCCGAGAGGTGGACTGAAGCTTTCTTT	CSAERWTEAFF	TRBJ1-1	TRBV29-1	.	.
TGTGCCAGCAGTTTTAGTATGCTCTACGAGCAGTACTTC	CASSFSMLYEQYF	TRBJ2-7	TRBV28	.	.
TGTGCCATCAGTGACAGGGGAGACACTGAAGCTTTCTTT	CAISDRGDTEAFF	TRBJ1-1	TRBV10-3	.	.